These T cell receptor beta chains were read from a single sample in a study of shared clonotypes between healthy human individuals. Using immunoSEQ multiplex PCR, the repertoire was profiled, and TCRdb retains in-frame clones only, with some absent. The data contain hundreds of thousands of clones, 60% to 75% of them seen just once; the ten biggest clones take up around 1.8%. Sequencing was carried out using memory CD4+ T cells sorted from blood. The receptor set was obtained from a woman aged 25 to 39 in good health. The CDR3 runs from the conserved cysteine through the conserved F or W. Each record gives: clone size, J gene, CDR3 length, V gene, D gene, CDR3 protein, CDR3 DNA. The D gene is left open where the match is weak. Size is omitted from some rows. Given values are once, few, many or a class for expanded clones.

- | TRBJ2-5 | 14 | TRBV11-2 | TRBD2 | CASRTGLGRETQYF | TGTGCCAGCAGGACCGGACTAGGGAGAGAGACCCAGTACTTC
- | TRBJ1-4 | 15 | TRBV9 | - | CASSLTVSANEKLFF | TGTGCCAGCAGCCTCACGGTATCGGCTAATGAAAAACTGTTTTTT
- | TRBJ1-2 | 14 | TRBV6-1 | TRBD1 | CASSAQTGGFGYTF | TGTGCCAGCAGTGCCCAGACAGGGGGCTTTGGCTACACCTTC
- | TRBJ2-7 | 14 | TRBV5-6 | - | CASSSGSRPYEQYF | TGTGCCAGCAGCTCGGGTAGCCGCCCCTACGAGCAGTACTTC
- | TRBJ1-3 | 12 | TRBV2 | - | CASSGTANTIYF | TGTGCCAGCAGTGGGACAGCGAACACCATATATTTT
- | TRBJ2-5 | 14 | TRBV6-1 | - | CASSILSAEKTQYF | TGTGCCAGCAGCATCCTGTCCGCCGAGAAGACCCAGTACTTC
- | TRBJ2-3 | 16 | TRBV5-6 | TRBD2 | CASSLGDYRNLDTQYF | TGTGCCAGCAGCTTGGGGGACTATAGGAATTTGGATACGCAGTATTTT
- | TRBJ2-3 | 16 | TRBV5-1 | - | CASSLAQGPATDTQYF | TGCGCCAGCAGCTTGGCGCAGGGTCCGGCCACAGATACGCAGTATTTT
few | TRBJ2-3 | 15 | TRBV27 | TRBD2 | CASSIVAGGIDTQYF | TGTGCCAGCAGTATAGTAGCGGGAGGAATAGATACGCAGTATTTT
- | TRBJ1-3 | 14 | TRBV28 | TRBD1 | CASRETGAGNTIYF | TGTGCCAGCAGGGAGACAGGGGCTGGAAACACCATATATTTT
- | TRBJ2-7 | 14 | TRBV5-6 | - | CASSLGEASYEQYF | TGTGCCAGCAGCTTGGGGGAAGCATCCTACGAGCAGTACTTC
- | TRBJ2-7 | 11 | TRBV6-1 | - | CASSRINEQYF | TGTGCCAGCAGTAGGATTAACGAGCAGTACTTC
- | TRBJ2-4 | 13 | TRBV28 | TRBD2 | CASSLGTSGSYNF | TGTGCCAGCAGTTTAGGGACTAGCGGGAGTTATAACTTC
- | TRBJ2-3 | 13 | TRBV7-2 | - | CASSLAEGLVLYF | TGTGCCAGCAGCTTAGCGGAGGGGCTAGTTCTGTATTTT
- | TRBJ1-5 | 17 | TRBV5-1 | - | CASSLEPGPYSNQPQHF | TGCGCCAGCAGCTTGGAACCAGGACCGTATAGCAATCAGCCCCAGCATTTT
- | TRBJ2-1 | 18 | TRBV5-1 | - | CASSLVQAARDRYNEQFF | TGCGCCAGCAGCTTGGTCCAAGCAGCCCGCGACAGGTACAATGAGCAGTTCTTC
- | TRBJ1-1 | 15 | TRBV5-1 | - | CASSLAGSMNTEAFF | TGCGCCAGCAGCTTGGCGGGGAGCATGAACACTGAAGCTTTCTTT
- | TRBJ2-1 | 15 | TRBV4-1 | TRBD2 | CASSQRTSENNEQFF | TGCGCCAGCAGCCAAAGGACTAGCGAAAACAATGAGCAGTTCTTC
- | TRBJ1-4 | 15 | TRBV25-1 | TRBD1 | CASSESEAGGEKLFF | TGTGCCAGCAGTGAATCGGAAGCAGGGGGTGAAAAACTGTTTTTT
- | TRBJ2-2 | 12 | TRBV2 | - | CASSEGHLRIGF | TGTGCCAGCAGTGAGGGACATTTACGGATTGGGTTT
- | TRBJ2-3 | 13 | TRBV6-5 | - | CASSPPGTDTQYF | TGTGCCAGCAGTCCCCCGGGCACAGATACGCAGTATTTT
- | TRBJ2-1 | 16 | TRBV27 | - | CASSLFGTSEYNEQFF | TGTGCCAGCAGTTTATTTGGGACTTCAGAATACAATGAGCAGTTCTTC
- | TRBJ1-2 | 14 | TRBV5-1 | - | CASSLASGEHGYTF | TGCGCCAGCAGCTTGGCCTCAGGGGAACATGGCTACACCTTC
- | TRBJ1-4 | 14 | TRBV6-1 | - | CASSINRGNEKLFF | TGTGCCAGCAGTATTAATAGGGGTAATGAAAAACTGTTTTTT
- | TRBJ2-1 | 15 | TRBV5-1 | TRBD2 | CASSPGDLRAGGKFF | TGCGCCAGCAGCCCAGGGGACCTCCGGGCGGGAGGTAAATTCTTC
- | TRBJ2-5 | 17 | TRBV6-4 | TRBD2 | CASSRGLAGGPGETQYF | TGTGCCAGCAGTAGGGGACTAGCGGGAGGGCCTGGAGAGACCCAGTACTTC
- | TRBJ1-1 | 13 | TRBV7-9 | - | CASSSGWGTEAFF | TGTGCCAGCAGCTCCGGTTGGGGGACTGAAGCTTTCTTT
- | TRBJ2-2 | 13 | TRBV2 | - | CASRDWGTGELFF | TGTGCCAGCAGGGACTGGGGCACCGGGGAGCTGTTTTTT
- | TRBJ1-4 | 15 | TRBV28 | TRBD1 | CASSATGTANEKLFF | TGTGCCAGCAGTGCCACCGGGACAGCCAATGAAAAACTGTTTTTT
- | TRBJ2-2 | 13 | TRBV27 | - | CASRTQLAGELFF | TGTGCCAGCAGGACCCAGCTAGCCGGGGAGCTGTTTTTT
- | TRBJ2-3 | 14 | TRBV11-2 | - | CASSSRLRSDTQYF | TGTGCCAGCTCCTCGCGGCTGAGATCAGATACGCAGTATTTT
once | TRBJ2-3 | 18 | TRBV1 | - | CTSSQEEMWEGRADTQYF | TGCACCAGCAGCCAAGAAGAAATGTGGGAGGGGCGAGCAGATACGCAGTATTTT
few | TRBJ1-2 | 13 | TRBV28 | - | CASSFRQNVGYTF | TGTGCCAGCAGTTTTAGACAGAACGTGGGCTACACCTTC
few | TRBJ2-3 | 15 | TRBV4-2 | - | CASSQGRVSTDTQYF | TGTGCCAGCAGCCAAGGGCGGGTTAGCACAGATACGCAGTATTTT
- | TRBJ2-6 | 18 | TRBV27 | TRBD1 | CASRGAGQGNPGANVLTF | TGTGCCAGCAGGGGAGCGGGACAGGGGAATCCTGGGGCCAACGTCCTGACTTTC
- | TRBJ1-5 | 15 | TRBV6-1 | - | CASSEGTRGSQPQHF | TGTGCCAGCAGTGAGGGGACCCGCGGGAGTCAGCCCCAGCATTTT
once | TRBJ2-3 | 14 | TRBV6-5 | TRBD2 | CASRGGFARNTQYF | TGTGCCAGCAGGGGAGGGTTCGCTCGTAATACGCAGTATTTT
- | TRBJ2-7 | 15 | TRBV14 | - | CASSQGVRTSYEQYF | TGTGCCAGCAGCCAAGGGGTCCGGACCTCCTACGAGCAGTACTTC
- | TRBJ2-1 | 14 | TRBV25-1 | - | CASSPGQGVNEQFF | TGTGCCAGCAGTCCAGGTCAGGGAGTTAATGAGCAGTTCTTC
few | TRBJ1-4 | 15 | TRBV28 | - | CASSLTRTAGEKLFF | TGTGCCAGCAGTTTGACTCGGACGGCGGGTGAAAAACTGTTTTTT
- | TRBJ2-1 | 17 | TRBV28 | TRBD2 | CASSFMGSASGSNEQFF | TGTGCCAGCAGTTTTATGGGATCGGCTAGCGGGAGTAATGAGCAGTTCTTC